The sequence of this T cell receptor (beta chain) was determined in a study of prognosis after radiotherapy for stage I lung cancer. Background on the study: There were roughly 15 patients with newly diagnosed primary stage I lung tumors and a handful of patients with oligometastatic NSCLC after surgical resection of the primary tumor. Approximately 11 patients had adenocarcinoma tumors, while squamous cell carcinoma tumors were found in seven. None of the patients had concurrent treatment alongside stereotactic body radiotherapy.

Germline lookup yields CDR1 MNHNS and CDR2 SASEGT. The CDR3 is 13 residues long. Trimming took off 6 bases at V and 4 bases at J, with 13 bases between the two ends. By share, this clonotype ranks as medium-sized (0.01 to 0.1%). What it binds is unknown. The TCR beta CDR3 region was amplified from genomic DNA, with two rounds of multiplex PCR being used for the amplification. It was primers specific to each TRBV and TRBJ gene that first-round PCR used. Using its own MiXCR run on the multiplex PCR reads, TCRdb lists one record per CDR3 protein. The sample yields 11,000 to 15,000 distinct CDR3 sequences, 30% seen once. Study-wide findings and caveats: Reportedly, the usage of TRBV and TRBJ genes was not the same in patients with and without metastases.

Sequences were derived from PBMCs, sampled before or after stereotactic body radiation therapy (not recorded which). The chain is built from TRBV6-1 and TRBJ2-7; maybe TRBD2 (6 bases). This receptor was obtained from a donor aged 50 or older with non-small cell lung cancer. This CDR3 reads CASRPGTEYEQYF. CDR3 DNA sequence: TGTGCCAGCAGACCCGGGACTGAGTACGAGCAGTACTTC.